This TCR beta chain comes out of a study of post-analysis software for immune sequencing data. Sequencing libraries made from TCR beta cDNA carried unique molecular identifiers. TCRdb redid the calling of the PCR reads with MiXCR, one entry per CDR3 protein. The table has hundreds of thousands of distinct CDR3 sequences, 25% to 30% seen once. With 1 base removed from V and 2 bases from J, the gap between germline ends came to 19 bases. CDR1 and CDR2 (germline): LGHDT, YNNKEL (reference sequence). CDR3 length: 18 amino acids. Overall study findings and caveats: Same-batch samples co-clustered strongly by F measure. A significant reduction in normalized Chao1 diversity was observed in multiple sclerosis patients versus controls. Controls showed lower frequencies than patients for several TRBV segments, and TRBV5-6, TRBV5-1 and TRBV20-1 were among these.

A note on this clonotype: As yet, its antigen is unknown.

This sequence joins TRBV3-1 and TRBJ2-3; D may be TRBD1 (5 bases). The clonotype was recovered from a girl between 5 and 17 years old with multiple sclerosis. Specimen: blood. CDR3 DNA sequence: TGTGCCAGCAGCCAAGGGTTAGGCGACAGCCGTTTCACAGATACGCAGTATTTT. Protein sequence: CASSQGLGDSRFTDTQYF.